This TCR beta chain came from a study of blood T cell repertoires in COVID-19. Study summary: Acute and convalescent COVID-19 samples came from the United States, Italy and Spain. In each case, the material was cDNA or gDNA derived from T cells, B-cell-depleted T cells, or PBMCs.

The authors' processing: Estimated nucleated cell counts came from reference gene primer amplification. Here immunoSEQ multiplex PCR was the method, and the copy in TCRdb shows in-frame clones only, minus some. That table supplies the V and J calls and clone size; D and trimming were determined from the DNA. The profile shows around 250,000 clones, around 83% of them singletons. Losses at the gene ends were 3 bases for V and 3 bases for J; bases not matched to a gene: 13. This CDR3 has 17 residues. In germline, CDR1 is SGHVS, CDR2 FNYEAQ. The sequence was obtained from a woman between 40 and 55 years old who had recovered from COVID-19. Sequenced: peripheral blood. The chain combines TRBV7-6 with TRBJ2-7, with 8 bases identical to TRBD2. CDR3 region: CASSFGAGGRGYYEQYF. CDR3 in DNA: TGTGCCAGCAGCTTTGGGGCGGGGGGCCGTGGGTACTACGAGCAGTACTTC.